Below, 24 T cell receptor beta chains from the same sample are listed, as sequenced in a study of blood T cell repertoires in COVID-19. Here immunoSEQ multiplex PCR was the method, and the copy in TCRdb shows in-frame clones only, minus some. The sample yields about 320,000 clones, 90% to 95% seen once. Material: PBMCs or T cells enriched from blood (not recorded which). These TCRs come from a woman aged 25 to 39 who had been exposed to COVID-19.

The J gene is TRBJ1-1, the V gene TRBV6-4; 9 bases line up with TRBD1. CDR1 is MRHNA, CDR2 SNTAGT, per germline. V shed 4 bases and J 4 bases; nucleotides not matched to a gene: 13. CDR3 length: 17 residues. In DNA form, the CDR3 reads TGTGCCAGCAGTGTCTCGGCGGGACAGGGCGCTGGCACTGAAGCTTTCTTT. It translates to CASSVSAGQGAGTEAFF.

The chain recombines TRBV12-3 or TRBV12-4 with TRBJ1-1; the D is unclear. The V and J ends lost 7 bases and 5 bases respectively, with 11 bases between them. The CDR3 runs 12 residues. The CDR3 DNA is TGTGCCAGCACCCCTAGGAGGACTGAAGCTTTCTTT. Its protein is CASTPRRTEAFF.

The rearrangement links TRBV11-2 to TRBJ1-2; D perhaps matches TRBD1 (5 bases). The CDR3 is made up of 15 amino acids. Germline loops: CDR1 SGHAT, CDR2 FQNNGV. The V and J ends lost 3 bases and 4 bases respectively, with 15 bases between them. CDR3 sequence reads: CASSFSQAPRYGYTF. Written as DNA, the CDR3 is TGTGCCAGCAGCTTCTCACAGGCACCCCGCTATGGCTACACCTTC.

This chain links TRBV19 with TRBJ2-7; 13 nucleotides match TRBD2. Germline CDR1 LNHDA, CDR2 SQIVND (reference sequence). V gave up 7 bases and J gave up 2 bases; unmatched junction bases: 2. This CDR3 comprises 14 residues. The CDR3 bases are TGTGCCAGTATGGGGACTAGCGGGGCCTACGAGCAGTACTTC. Translation: CASMGTSGAYEQYF.

The gene calls are TRBV19 and TRBJ1-2; D perhaps matches TRBD1 (5 bases). Per the germline V gene, CDR1 is LNHDA and CDR2 is SQIVND (reference sequence). The CDR3 has 15 residues. V gave up 8 bases and J gave up 5 bases, with 21 bases separating them. The chain's CDR3 is CASGPTPGGRYGYTF. In DNA, the CDR3 is TGTGCCAGTGGCCCTACCCCGGGGGGTCGGTATGGCTACACCTTC.

This chain links TRBV29-1 with TRBJ2-1, with TRBD1 matching over 8 bases. The CDR3 is 13 amino acids. Looked up from germline, CDR1 is SQVTM and CDR2 is ANQGSEA. After removal of 7 bases from V and 5 bases from J, the junction contained 7 bases not matched to a gene. The CDR3 coding sequence is TGCAGCGGTGAGGGACAGGTCGACAATGAGCAGTTCTTC. It encodes CSGEGQVDNEQFF.

The chain combines TRBV11-1 with TRBJ1-4; D uncertain. Deletions cut 1 base from V and 8 bases from J, with 14 bases between. The CDR3 covers 15 residues. Germline values: CDR1 SGHAT, CDR2 FQDESV (reference sequence). CDR3 sequence: CASSLGAGIEEKLFF. CDR3 nucleotide sequence: TGTGCCAGCAGCTTAGGGGCGGGTATCGAAGAAAAACTGTTTTTT.

The J gene is TRBJ2-4, the V gene TRBV7-2; 16 bases are shared with TRBD2. The CDR3 totals 18 residues. Losses at the gene ends were 5 bases for V and 0 bases for J; bases not matched to a gene: 4. Germline V CDR1 and CDR2: SGHTA, FQGNSA. The chain's CDR3 is CASSAGLAGGSAKNIQYF. The DNA for the CDR3 is TGTGCCAGCAGCGCGGGACTAGCGGGGGGGTCAGCCAAAAACATTCAGTACTTC.

V usage is TRBV5-1 and J usage is TRBJ1-1, with a weak D call TRBD1 (6 bases). In germline, CDR1 is SGHRS, CDR2 YFSETQ. V lost 4 bases, J lost 1 base, and 14 bases lay in between. The CDR3 sequence is 15 residues long. Here the CDR3 DNA reads TGCGCCAGCAGCCCGGGACATCGGTCGAACACTGAAGCTTTCTTT. It specifies CASSPGHRSNTEAFF.

Only a few counts were recorded for this clone. The chain combines TRBV4-3 with TRBJ2-7; D is possibly TRBD1 (5 bases). The CDR3 runs 15 residues. From germline, CDR1 is LGHNA and CDR2 YSLEER. V dropped 0 bases and J dropped 4 bases, with 13 bases sitting between them. The CDR3 nucleotides are TGCGCCAGCAGCCAAGATTTAGGGCCAGGGTACGAGCAGTACTTC. Translated: CASSQDLGPGYEQYF.

This clone was seen more than once but under ten times. V usage is TRBV18 and J usage is TRBJ1-6; weak D call: TRBD1 (5 bases). Looked up from germline, CDR1 is KGHSH and CDR2 is LQKENI. There are 13 residues in the CDR3. Deletions cut 4 bases from V and 7 bases from J, with 8 bases between. In DNA, the CDR3 is TGTGCCAGCTCACTGTACAGGAATTCACCCCTCCACTTT. The encoded protein is CASSLYRNSPLHF.

This clone has only one observation. This chain joins TRBV5-1 and TRBJ2-7, with a tentative D call TRBD1 (5 bases). The CDR3 length is 15 residues. The V and J ends lost 4 bases and 3 bases respectively, with 17 bases between them. The germline V gene has CDR1 SGHRS and CDR2 YFSETQ. CDR3 in DNA: TGCGCCAGCAGCCTAAGAGCAGGGCTCTACTACGAGCAGTACTTC. This gives the protein CASSLRAGLYYEQYF.

This clone was seen a handful of times. This chain uses TRBV9 with TRBJ2-1; possible D gene TRBD1, 6 bases. CDR1 and CDR2 (germline): SGDLS, YYNGEE. The CDR3 length is 14 residues. With 0 bases removed from V and 7 bases from J, the gap between germline ends came to 11 bases. CDR3 bases: TGTGCCAGCAGCGTAGGTAAGGGGGAGAATGAGCAGTTCTTC. Protein product: CASSVGKGENEQFF.

This chain joins TRBV5-5 and TRBJ2-7; 8 positions match TRBD1. The germline V gene encodes CDR1 SGHKS and CDR2 YYEKEE (reference sequence). V trimming: 4 bases; J trimming: 2 bases; junction bases outside the gene matches: 11. The length of the CDR3 is 16 residues. The DNA of the CDR3 is TGTGCCAGCAGCGCGTCGTTCGCACAGGGGGCCTACGAGCAGTACTTC. This sequence encodes CASSASFAQGAYEQYF.

Remarks on this clone: Distinct nucleotide sequences in the sample also encode this CDR3. The chain is built from TRBV9 and TRBJ1-5, with 8 bases aligning to TRBD1. V lost 3 bases to trimming and J lost 4 bases; unmatched junction nucleotides: 6. The length of the CDR3 is 15 residues. Germline CDR1 reads SGDLS; CDR2 reads YYNGEE. The CDR3 nucleotides read TGTGCCAGCAGCGCAGACAGGGGCCCTAATCAGCCCCAGCATTTT. It translates to CASSADRGPNQPQHF.

The gene calls are TRBV5-1 and TRBJ2-4; TRBD1 matches at 8 bases. This CDR3 has 15 amino acids. J was trimmed by 6 bases and V by 3 bases; bases with no gene match: 8. The germline CDR1 and CDR2 sequences are SGHRS and YFSETQ. CDR3 sequence: CASSSTLGQGNIQYF. For the CDR3, the DNA is TGCGCCAGCAGCTCCACGTTAGGACAGGGAAACATTCAGTACTTC. Looking up the rest from reference TRBV5-1 and TRBJ2-4 gives the full variable domain: KAGVTQTPRYLIKTRGQQVTLSCSPISGHRSVSWYQQTPGQGLQFLFEYFSETQRNKGNFPGRFSGRQFSNSRSEMNVSTLELGDSALYLCASSSTLGQGNIQYFGAGTRLSVL.

The genes are TRBV7-6 and TRBJ2-7, with TRBD1 as a possible D gene (6 bases). The CDR3 runs 15 residues. The germline V gene has CDR1 SGHVS and CDR2 FNYEAQ. V lost 1 base to trimming and J lost 0 bases, with 10 bases between them. The CDR3 DNA reads as TGTGCCAGCAGCTTAGACGAGGGGGACTCCTACGAGCAGTACTTC. Amino acids: CASSLDEGDSYEQYF.

This chain joins TRBV3-1 (or the pseudogene TRBV3-2) and TRBJ1-3; TRBD1 aligns across 8 bases. There are 15 residues in the CDR3. With V trimmed by 4 bases and J by 0 bases, 2 bases remained unmatched. CDR1 is LGHDT and CDR2 is YNNKEL in the germline V gene (reference sequence). The CDR3 DNA is TGTGCCAGCAGCCCGGGGACAGGCTCTGGAAACACCATATATTTT. It encodes CASSPGTGSGNTIYF.

The chain employs TRBV6-5 and TRBJ1-2; D unclear. With 6 bases removed from V and 7 bases from J, the gap between germline ends came to 12 bases. CDR3 length: 12 amino acids. Germline CDR1 and CDR2: MNHEY and SVGAGI. CDR3 sequence: CASSVREGGYTF. Here the CDR3 DNA reads TGTGCCAGCAGCGTCAGAGAGGGTGGCTACACCTTC.

The chain recombines TRBV7-9 with TRBJ2-4, with 8 positions matching TRBD1. V dropped 2 bases and J dropped 2; count of bases not matched to a gene: 8. In germline, CDR1 is SEHNR, CDR2 FQNEAQ (reference sequence). This CDR3 comprises 17 residues. This chain's CDR3 is CASSLNGRGLTKNIQYF. Here the CDR3 DNA reads TGTGCCAGCAGCTTAAACGGCAGGGGGCTGACCAAAAACATTCAGTACTTC. The full variable domain, completed using reference TRBV7-9 and TRBJ2-4, is DTGVSQNPRHKITKRGQNVTFRCDPISEHNRLYWYRQTLGQGPEFLTYFQNEAQLEKSRLLSDRFSAERPKGSFSTLEIQRTEQGDSAMYLCASSLNGRGLTKNIQYFGAGTRLSVL.

This chain links TRBV11-2 with TRBJ1-1; D gene unclear. Germline CDR1 SGHAT, CDR2 FQNNGV. Trimming stripped 2 bases from V and 0 bases from J, with 13 bases between. The CDR3 has 16 residues. The CDR3 spells CASSLLPRDMNTEAFF. The DNA for the CDR3 is TGTGCCAGCAGCTTACTTCCAAGAGACATGAACACTGAAGCTTTCTTT. The full variable domain, rest sourced from reference TRBV11-2 and TRBJ1-1, is EAGVAQSPRYKIIEKRQSVAFWCNPISGHATLYWYQQILGQGPKLLIQFQNNGVVDDSQLPKDRFSAERLKGVDSTLKIQPAKLEDSAVYLCASSLLPRDMNTEAFFGQGTRLTVV.

This rearrangement joins TRBV4-2 to TRBJ2-1, with 8 bases identical to TRBD2. Unmatched junction bases numbered 9, after V lost 0 bases and J lost 8 bases. CDR1 is LGHNA and CDR2 is YNFKEQ in the germline V gene. The CDR3 spans 16 residues. Here the CDR3 DNA reads TGTGCCAGCAGCCAAGATCTGACTAGCGCTGGCGATGAGCAGTTCTTC. Translated, it gives CASSQDLTSAGDEQFF.

This clone was detected once. This chain uses TRBV2 with TRBJ1-1, with D perhaps TRBD1 (6 bases). Trimming removed 2 bases at V and 6 bases at J, with 16 bases between. The CDR3 runs to 15 residues. Germline assignment: CDR1 SNHLY and CDR2 FYNNEI. The CDR3 region has the DNA TGTGCCAGCAGTGAAAGGTCAGGGGTACTTTCTGAAGCTTTCTTT. Amino acid sequence: CASSERSGVLSEAFF.

The chain joins TRBV7-2 to TRBJ1-1; 9 bases match TRBD1. The CDR3 is 14 residues long. Germline V gene sequence: CDR1 SGHTA, CDR2 FQGNSA. The ends lost 5 bases at V and 1 base at J; junction bases unmatched: 2. CDR3 amino acids: CASSIQGANTEAFF. CDR3 sequence (DNA): TGTGCCAGCAGCATACAGGGGGCGAACACTGAAGCTTTCTTT.